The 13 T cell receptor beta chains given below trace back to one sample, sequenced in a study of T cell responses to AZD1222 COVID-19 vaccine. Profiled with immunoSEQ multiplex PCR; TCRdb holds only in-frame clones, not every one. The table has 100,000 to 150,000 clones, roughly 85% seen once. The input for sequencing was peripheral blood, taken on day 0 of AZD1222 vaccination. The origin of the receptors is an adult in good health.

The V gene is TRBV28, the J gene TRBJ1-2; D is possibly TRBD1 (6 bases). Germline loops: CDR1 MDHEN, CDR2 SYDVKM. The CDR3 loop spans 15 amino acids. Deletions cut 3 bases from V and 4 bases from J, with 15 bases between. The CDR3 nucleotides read TGTGCCAGCAGTTTGGGTAGGGACATCGGCTATGGCTACACCTTC. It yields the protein CASSLGRDIGYGYTF.

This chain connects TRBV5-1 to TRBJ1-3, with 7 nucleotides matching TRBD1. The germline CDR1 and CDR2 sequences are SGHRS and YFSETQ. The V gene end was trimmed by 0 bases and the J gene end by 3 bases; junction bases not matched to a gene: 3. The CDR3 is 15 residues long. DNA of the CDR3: TGCGCCAGCAGCTTGGACAGGGGCGATGGAAACACCATATATTTT. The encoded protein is CASSLDRGDGNTIYF.

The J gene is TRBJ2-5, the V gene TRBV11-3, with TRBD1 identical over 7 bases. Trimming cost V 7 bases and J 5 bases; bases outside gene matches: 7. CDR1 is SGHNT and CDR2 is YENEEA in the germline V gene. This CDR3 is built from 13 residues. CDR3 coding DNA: TGTGCCAGCACCGGCGACAGGGAGGAGACCCAGTACTTC. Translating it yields CASTGDREETQYF.

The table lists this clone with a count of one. CDR3 in DNA: TGTGCCAGCAGTTTAAACACTGACCTAACCTACGAGCAGTACTTC. Translation: CASSLNTDLTYEQYF. This chain joins TRBV27 and TRBJ2-7, with D uncertain. Germline lookup yields CDR1 MNHEY and CDR2 SMNVEV (reference sequence). The CDR3 has 15 amino acids. Trimming removed 2 bases from V and 2 bases from J, with 13 bases in between.

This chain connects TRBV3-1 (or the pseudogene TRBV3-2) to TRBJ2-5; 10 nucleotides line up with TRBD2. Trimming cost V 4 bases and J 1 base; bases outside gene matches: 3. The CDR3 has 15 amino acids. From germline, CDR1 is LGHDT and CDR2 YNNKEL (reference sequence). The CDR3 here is CASSLRTSGQETQYF. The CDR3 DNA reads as TGTGCCAGCAGCCTACGGACTAGCGGCCAAGAGACCCAGTACTTC.

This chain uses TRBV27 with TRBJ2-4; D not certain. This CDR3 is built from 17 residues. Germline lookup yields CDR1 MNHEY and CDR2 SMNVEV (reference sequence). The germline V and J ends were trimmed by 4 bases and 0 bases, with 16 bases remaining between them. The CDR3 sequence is CASSSPRTAIAKNIQYF. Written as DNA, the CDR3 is TGTGCCAGCAGTTCCCCGCGGACCGCTATAGCCAAAAACATTCAGTACTTC.

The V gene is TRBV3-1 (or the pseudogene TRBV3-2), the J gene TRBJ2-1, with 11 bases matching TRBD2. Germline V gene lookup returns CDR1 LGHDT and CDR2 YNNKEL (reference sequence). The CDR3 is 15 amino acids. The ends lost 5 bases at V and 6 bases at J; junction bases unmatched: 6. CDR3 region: CASSALAGALNEQFF. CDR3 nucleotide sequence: TGTGCCAGCAGCGCACTAGCGGGAGCTCTCAATGAGCAGTTCTTC.

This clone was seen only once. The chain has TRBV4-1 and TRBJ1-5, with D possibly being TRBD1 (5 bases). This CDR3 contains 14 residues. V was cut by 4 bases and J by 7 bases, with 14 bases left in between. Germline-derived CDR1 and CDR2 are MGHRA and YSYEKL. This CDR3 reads CASSLRGVGQPQHF. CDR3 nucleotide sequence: TGCGCCAGCAGCCTCCGGGGGGTTGGACAGCCCCAGCATTTT.

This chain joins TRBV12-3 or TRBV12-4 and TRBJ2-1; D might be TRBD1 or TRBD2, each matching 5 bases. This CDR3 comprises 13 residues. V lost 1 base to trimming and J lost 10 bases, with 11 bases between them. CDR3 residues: CASSLDGEGEQFF. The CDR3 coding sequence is TGTGCCAGCAGTTTAGATGGAGAGGGGGAGCAGTTCTTC.

CDR3 coding DNA: TGTGCCTGGAGTGTAGACTCGAGGGGAACTGAAGCTTTCTTT. Protein: CAWSVDSRGTEAFF. This chain uses TRBV30 with TRBJ1-1; a weak D match, TRBD1 (5 bases). CDR3 length: 14 amino acids. Per germline, CDR1 GTSNPN and CDR2 SVGIG (reference sequence). Between the trimmed V and J ends, which lost 0 bases and 5 bases, there was a span of 13 bases.

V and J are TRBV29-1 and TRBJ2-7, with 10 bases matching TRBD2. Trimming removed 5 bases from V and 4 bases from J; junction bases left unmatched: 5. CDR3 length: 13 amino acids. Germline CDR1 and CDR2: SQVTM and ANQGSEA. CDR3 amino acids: CSVLKTSGYEQYF. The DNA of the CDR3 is TGCAGCGTTTTAAAGACTAGCGGGTACGAGCAGTACTTC.

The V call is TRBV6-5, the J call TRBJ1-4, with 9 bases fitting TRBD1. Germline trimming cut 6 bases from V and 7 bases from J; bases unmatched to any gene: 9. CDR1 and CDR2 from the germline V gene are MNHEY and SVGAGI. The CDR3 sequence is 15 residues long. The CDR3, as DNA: TGTGCCAGCAGCGCCCTACAGGGGGCAAGTGAAAAACTGTTTTTT. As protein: CASSALQGASEKLFF.

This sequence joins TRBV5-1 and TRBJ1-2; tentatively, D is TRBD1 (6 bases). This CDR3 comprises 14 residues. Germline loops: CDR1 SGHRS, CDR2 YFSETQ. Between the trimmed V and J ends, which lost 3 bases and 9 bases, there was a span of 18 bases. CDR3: CASSSGGEGSSYTF. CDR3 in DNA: TGCGCCAGCAGCTCCGGGGGCGAGGGAAGCAGCTACACCTTC.